A single sample gave rise to the 10 T cell receptor beta chains below, sequenced in a study of response to subunit inactivated influenza vaccine. Using its own MiXCR run on the RT-PCR reads, TCRdb lists one record per CDR3 protein. The repertoire consists of 540,000 or so distinct CDR3 sequences, with over 10% occurring once and the leading ten covering roughly 13%. The input for sequencing was PBMCs from blood, taken more than 35 days after vaccination. The receptors shown here come from a man in his fifties or sixties who received an inactivated influenza vaccine.

This clonotype was counted between two and nine times. The V and J genes are TRBV19 and TRBJ1-1; the D is unclear. Germline lookup yields CDR1 LNHDA and CDR2 SQIVND (reference sequence). The CDR3 sequence is 13 residues long. Trimming removed 5 bases at V and 2 bases at J, with 9 bases between. CDR3 nucleotide sequence: TGTGCCAGTAGTGTGACGGTTAACACTGAAGCTTTCTTT. This sequence encodes CASSVTVNTEAFF.

The sample holds many counts of this clonotype. The chain uses TRBV12-3 or TRBV12-4 and TRBJ1-1; 9 bases fit TRBD1. CDR3 length equals 14 residues. The ends lost 10 bases at V and 4 bases at J; junction bases unmatched: 10. CDR3 nucleotide sequence: TGTGCCACCCAGTCCTTGACAGGGGGCACTGAAGCTTTCTTT. Residues: CATQSLTGGTEAFF.

The gene calls are TRBV5-1 and TRBJ2-5; TRBD2 matches at 7 bases. After removal of 2 bases from V and 5 bases from J, the junction contained 9 bases not matched to a gene. The germline gives CDR1 SGHRS, CDR2 YFSETQ. The CDR3 is made up of 15 amino acids. The CDR3 region is CASSFGDGGSETQYF. Here the CDR3 DNA reads TGCGCCAGCAGCTTTGGGGACGGGGGGTCGGAGACCCAGTACTTC.

The genes are TRBV7-2 and TRBJ1-6; D is undetermined. The CDR3 sequence is 14 residues long. Trimming stripped 4 bases from V and 10 bases from J, with 14 bases between. CDR1 is SGHTA, CDR2 FQGNSA, per germline. CDR3 residues: CASSSPRAGSPLHF. Here the CDR3 DNA reads TGTGCCAGCAGCTCTCCTCGAGCTGGGTCACCCCTCCACTTT. The full variable domain, rest sourced from reference TRBV7-2 and TRBJ1-6, is GAGVSQSPSNKVTEKGKDVELRCDPISGHTALYWYRQSLGQGLEFLIYFQGNSAPDKSGLPSDRFSAERTGGSVSTLTIQRTQQEDSAVYLCASSSPRAGSPLHFGNGTRLTVT.

This clonotype has just a few counts. V and J are TRBV10-1 and TRBJ2-7, with D unresolved. CDR1 is WNHNN and CDR2 is SYGVQD in the germline V gene (reference sequence). Between the trimmed V and J ends, which lost 4 bases and 7 bases, there was a span of 14 bases. The CDR3 contains 13 residues. For the CDR3, the DNA is TGCGCCAGCAGTGGAACCCTTTTAGGAGAGCAGTACTTC. It encodes CASSGTLLGEQYF.

CDR3 nucleotides: TGTGCCAGCAGCCCGATGGGGGTTTTCTACAATGAGCAGTTCTTC. The encoded protein is CASSPMGVFYNEQFF. This rearrangement joins TRBV7-9 to TRBJ2-1, with D possibly called TRBD1 or TRBD2 (5 bases each). The CDR3 extends over 15 amino acids. Trimming left V 5 bases short and J 3 bases short, with 14 bases between. Germline assignment: CDR1 SEHNR and CDR2 FQNEAQ (reference sequence).

Of note for this clonotype: Germline and junction disagree at one end, which may indicate a read error. The rearrangement joins TRBV14 to TRBJ1-2; D uncertain. Germline V lookup: CDR1 SGHDN, CDR2 FVKESK. CDR3 size: 13 residues. In DNA, the CDR3 is TGTACCAGCAGCCAACAAAGAACGGATGGCTACACCTTC. Residues: CTSSQQRTDGYTF.

The rearrangement uses TRBV28 and TRBJ2-2; 9 bases agree with TRBD1. This CDR3 has 16 residues. The germline CDR1 and CDR2 sequences are MDHEN and SYDVKM. V lost 7 bases to trimming and J lost 6 bases; unmatched junction nucleotides: 12. CDR3 coding DNA: TGTGCCAGCATAGCCGGGGACAGGGTAGTATCCGGGGAGCTGTTTTTT. Translation: CASIAGDRVVSGELFF. The entire variable domain, with the rest obtained from reference TRBV28 and TRBJ2-2, is as follows: DVKVTQSSRYLVKRTGEKVFLECVQDMDHENMFWYRQDPGLGLRLIYFSYDVKMKEKGDIPEGYSVSREKKERFSLILESASTNQTSMYLCASIAGDRVVSGELFFGEGSRLTVL.

This clonotype has more than one count but fewer than ten. V usage is TRBV7-3 and J usage is TRBJ2-3; 9 nucleotides agree with TRBD2. The germline gives CDR1 SGHTA, CDR2 FQGTGA. The CDR3 runs 16 residues. V was clipped by 5 bases and J by 0 bases; unmatched bases: 6. CDR3 bases: TGTGCCAGCAGCCGACCTACTAGCGGGAGCACAGATACGCAGTATTTT. Its translation is CASSRPTSGSTDTQYF.

The table lists this clonotype with a few counts. J is TRBJ1-5 and V is TRBV4-3; no clear D gene. CDR1 is LGHNA and CDR2 is YSLEER in the germline V gene. Trimming took 2 bases from V and 2 from J, leaving 10 bases between them. The CDR3 has 15 residues. The CDR3 DNA sequence: TGCGCCAGCAGCCAATTAGTCGGGGGCAATCAGCCCCAGCATTTT. Translation: CASSQLVGGNQPQHF.